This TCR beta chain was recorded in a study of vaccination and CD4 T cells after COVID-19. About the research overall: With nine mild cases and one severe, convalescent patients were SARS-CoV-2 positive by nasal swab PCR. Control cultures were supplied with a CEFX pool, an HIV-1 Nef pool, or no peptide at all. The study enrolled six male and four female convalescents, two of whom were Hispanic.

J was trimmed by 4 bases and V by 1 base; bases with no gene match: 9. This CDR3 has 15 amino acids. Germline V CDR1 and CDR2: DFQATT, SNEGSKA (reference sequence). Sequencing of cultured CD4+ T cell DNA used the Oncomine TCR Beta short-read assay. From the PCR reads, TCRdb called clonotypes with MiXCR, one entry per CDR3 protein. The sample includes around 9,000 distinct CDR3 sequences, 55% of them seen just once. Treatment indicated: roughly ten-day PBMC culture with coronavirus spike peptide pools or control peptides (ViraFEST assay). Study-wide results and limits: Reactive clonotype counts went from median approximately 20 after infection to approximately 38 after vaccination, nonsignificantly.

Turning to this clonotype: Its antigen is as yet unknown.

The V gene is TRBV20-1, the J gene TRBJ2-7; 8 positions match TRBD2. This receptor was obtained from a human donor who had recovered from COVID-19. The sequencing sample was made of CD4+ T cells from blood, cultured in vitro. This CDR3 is CSARVITSGGYEQYF. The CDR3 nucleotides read TGCAGTGCTAGAGTCATTACTAGCGGCGGTTACGAGCAGTACTTC.